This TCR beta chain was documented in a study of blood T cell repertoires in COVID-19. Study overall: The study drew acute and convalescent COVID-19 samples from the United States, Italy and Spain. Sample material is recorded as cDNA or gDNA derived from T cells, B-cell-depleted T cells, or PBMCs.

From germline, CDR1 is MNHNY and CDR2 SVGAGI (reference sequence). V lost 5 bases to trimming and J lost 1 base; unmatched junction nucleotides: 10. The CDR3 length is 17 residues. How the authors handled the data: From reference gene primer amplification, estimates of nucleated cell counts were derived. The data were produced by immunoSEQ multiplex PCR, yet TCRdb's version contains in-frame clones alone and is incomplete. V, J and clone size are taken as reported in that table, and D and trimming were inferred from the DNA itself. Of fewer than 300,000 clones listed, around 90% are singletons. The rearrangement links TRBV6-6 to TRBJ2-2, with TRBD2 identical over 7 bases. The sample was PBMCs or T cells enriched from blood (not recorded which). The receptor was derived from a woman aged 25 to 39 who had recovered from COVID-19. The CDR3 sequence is CASSPLSGGRNTGELFF. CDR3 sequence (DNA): TGTGCCAGCAGTCCTTTATCGGGGGGTAGGAACACCGGGGAGCTGTTTTTT.